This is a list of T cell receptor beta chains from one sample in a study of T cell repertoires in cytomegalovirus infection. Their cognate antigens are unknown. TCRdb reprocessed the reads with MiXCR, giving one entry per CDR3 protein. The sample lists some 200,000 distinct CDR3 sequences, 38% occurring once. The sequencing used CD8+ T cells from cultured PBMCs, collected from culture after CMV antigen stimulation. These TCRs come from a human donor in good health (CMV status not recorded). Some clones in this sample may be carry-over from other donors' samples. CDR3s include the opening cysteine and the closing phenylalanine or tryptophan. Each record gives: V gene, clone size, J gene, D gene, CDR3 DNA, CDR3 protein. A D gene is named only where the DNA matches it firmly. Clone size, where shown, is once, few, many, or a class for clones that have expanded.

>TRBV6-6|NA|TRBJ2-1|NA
TGTGCCAGCAGTACCCTCGGGACTCGGAGTTACAATGAGCAGTTCTTC
CASSTLGTRSYNEQFF
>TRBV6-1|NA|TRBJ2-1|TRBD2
TGTGCCAGCAGTGAAGCGGGTGGGGCGGGGGGAAATGAGCAGTTCTTC
CASSEAGGAGGNEQFF
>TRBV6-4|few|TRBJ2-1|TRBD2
TGTGCCAGCAGTGACTCAGGGCTAGCGGGAATTTCCTACAATGAGCAGTTCTTC
CASSDSGLAGISYNEQFF
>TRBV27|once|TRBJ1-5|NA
TGTGCCAGCAGTTCCTCGGACGGGCCGGAACAGCCCCAGCATTTT
CASSSSDGPEQPQHF
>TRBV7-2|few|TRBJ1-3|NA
TGTGCCAGCAGCTCACGGGACTGGTTTGGAGACACCATATATTTT
CASSSRDWFGDTIYF
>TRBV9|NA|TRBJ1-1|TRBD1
TGTGCCAGCAGCGTAGGGGGACAGGGGGCGGGGGCCACTGAAGCTTTCTTT
CASSVGGQGAGATEAFF
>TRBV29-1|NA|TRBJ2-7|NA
TGCAGCGTTTTGGGACCGATTTACGAGCAGTACTTC
CSVLGPIYEQYF
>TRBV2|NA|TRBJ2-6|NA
TGTGCCAGCACCCTGGGGCAGATAGTTTGGTCTGGGGCCAACGTCCTGACTTTC
CASTLGQIVWSGANVLTF
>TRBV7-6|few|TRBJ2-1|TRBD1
TGTGCCAGCAGTTCAACCGGGACAGGGCTTAGAGAGCAGTTCTTC
CASSSTGTGLREQFF
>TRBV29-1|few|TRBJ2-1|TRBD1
TGCAGCGTTGAAGGCAAGGTTCAGGGGGCGTTTGAGCAGTTCTTC
CSVEGKVQGAFEQFF
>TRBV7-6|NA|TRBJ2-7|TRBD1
TGTGCCAGCAGTTCCGGGACAGGCCTCTCCTACGAGCAGTACTTC
CASSSGTGLSYEQYF
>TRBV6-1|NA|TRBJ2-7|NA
TGTGCCAGCAGTGAAGCGGGACACTCCTACGAGCAGTACTTC
CASSEAGHSYEQYF
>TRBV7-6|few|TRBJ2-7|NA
TGTGCCAGCAGCTTGGCAGGGATTCACGAGCAGTACTTC
CASSLAGIHEQYF
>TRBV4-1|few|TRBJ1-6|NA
TGCGCCAGCAGCCAAGGGGGGGTGAGGGCGTATTCACCCCTCCACTTT
CASSQGGVRAYSPLHF
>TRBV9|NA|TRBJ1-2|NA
TGTGCCAGCACCTCGGGGGCTAACTATGGCTACACCTTC
CASTSGANYGYTF
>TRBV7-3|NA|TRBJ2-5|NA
TGTGCCAGCAGCCTAACCTTGCGGACCACCGGCCAAGAGACCCAGTACTTC
CASSLTLRTTGQETQYF
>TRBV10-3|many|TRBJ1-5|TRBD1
TGTGCCATCAGTGGACAGGGAGGTCAGCCCCAGCATTTT
CAISGQGGQPQHF
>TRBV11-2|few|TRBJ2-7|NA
TGTGCCAGCAGCTTTGGGCGGGCGAGCTCCTACGAGCAGTACTTC
CASSFGRASSYEQYF
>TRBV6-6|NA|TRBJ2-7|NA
TGTGCCAGCAAGGACACCTCCTACGAGCAGTACTTC
CASKDTSYEQYF
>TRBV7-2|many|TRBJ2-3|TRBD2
TGTGCCAGCAGCTTTCCGCTAGCGGGATCTAGCACAGATACGCAGTATTTT
CASSFPLAGSSTDTQYF
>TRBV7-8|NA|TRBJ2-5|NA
TGTGCCAGCAGCTTAGGGCGGGGAGGGGGGGAGACCCAGTACTTC
CASSLGRGGGETQYF
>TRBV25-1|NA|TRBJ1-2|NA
TGTGCCAGCAGCCCGTCGGTCGCGGGGGGCTACACCTTC
CASSPSVAGGYTF
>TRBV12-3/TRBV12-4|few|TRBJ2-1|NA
TGTGCCAGCAGTTTAGCGGACCAGCGGGATGAGCAGTTCTTC
CASSLADQRDEQFF
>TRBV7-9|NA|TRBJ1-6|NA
TGTGCCAGCAGCCTCCAGCCGCGGGGGCGAAATTCACCCCTCCACTTT
CASSLQPRGRNSPLHF
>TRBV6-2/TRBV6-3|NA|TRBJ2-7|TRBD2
TGTGCCAGCATCTCTAGCGGGGGGTCCTACGAGCAGTACTTC
CASISSGGSYEQYF
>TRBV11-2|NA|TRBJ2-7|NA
TGTGCCAGCAGCCATAATTCCTACGAGCAGTACTTC
CASSHNSYEQYF
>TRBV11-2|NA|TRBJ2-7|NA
TGTGCCAGCACCCTGATAGGGTCCTACGAGCAGTACTTC
CASTLIGSYEQYF
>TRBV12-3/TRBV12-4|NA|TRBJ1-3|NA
TGTGCCAGCCTGCCCGGCGGGGGAAACACCATATATTTT
CASLPGGGNTIYF
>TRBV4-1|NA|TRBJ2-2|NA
TGCGCCAGCAGCCCTCGGACAGAGCCCACCGGGGAGCTGTTTTTT
CASSPRTEPTGELFF
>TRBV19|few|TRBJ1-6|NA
TGTGCCAGTAGTAGGAATGGAATGGGTAATTCACCCCTCCACTTT
CASSRNGMGNSPLHF
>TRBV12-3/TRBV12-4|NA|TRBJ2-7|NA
TGTGCCAGCAGTTCGCGCGTCCGGCGGGATGACTCCTACGAGCAGTACTTC
CASSSRVRRDDSYEQYF
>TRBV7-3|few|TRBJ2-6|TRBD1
TGTGCCAGCAGTCGGACAGGGGGACGCTCTGGGGCCAACGTCCTGACTTTC
CASSRTGGRSGANVLTF
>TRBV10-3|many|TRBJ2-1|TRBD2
TGTGCCATCAGTGCTGGCGGGAGGCCCCAAGAACACAATGAGCAGTTCTTC
CAISAGGRPQEHNEQFF
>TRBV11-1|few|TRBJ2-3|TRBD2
TGTGCCAGCAGCTCGACTAGCGGGGAAGCAGATACGCAGTATTTT
CASSSTSGEADTQYF
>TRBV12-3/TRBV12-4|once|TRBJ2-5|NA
TGTGCCAGCAGTGCACCTAGGGGGGAGACCCAGTACTTC
CASSAPRGETQYF
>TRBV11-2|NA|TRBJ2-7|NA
TGTGCCAGCAGCTTATGGAACCGCAGGGCCGAATTTGAGGCCTACGAGCAGTACTTC
CASSLWNRRAEFEAYEQYF
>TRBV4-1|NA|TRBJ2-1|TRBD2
TGCGCCAGCAGCCAAAGCGGGGGGGGGTTGAGGGAGCAGTTCTTC
CASSQSGGGLREQFF
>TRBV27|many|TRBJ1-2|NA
TGTGCCAGCAGTCCAGGACAGTTTAACTATGGCTACACCTTC
CASSPGQFNYGYTF
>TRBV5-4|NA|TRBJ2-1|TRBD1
TGTGCCAGCAGCTTGGGACAGGGGGAGGCCTACAATGAGCAGTTCTTC
CASSLGQGEAYNEQFF
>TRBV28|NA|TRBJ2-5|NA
TGTGCCAGCAGTTTAATACCCCCCGAGACCCAGTACTTC
CASSLIPPETQYF
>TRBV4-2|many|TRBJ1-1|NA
TGTGCCAGCAGCCAAGATGGGGGGGGAGGGACTGAAGCTTTCTTT
CASSQDGGGGTEAFF
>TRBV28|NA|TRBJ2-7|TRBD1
TGTGCCAGCAGTTTGACGGGACAGGCCTACTTACTACCCTCCTACGAGCAGTACTTC
CASSLTGQAYLLPSYEQYF
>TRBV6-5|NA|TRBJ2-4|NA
TGTGCCAGCAGTTTCGACAATGTCATTCAGTACTTC
CASSFDNVIQYF
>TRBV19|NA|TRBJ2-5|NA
TGTGCCAGTAGTATCTCCGGACCCCAACGAGAGACCCAGTACTTC
CASSISGPQRETQYF
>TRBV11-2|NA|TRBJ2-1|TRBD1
TGTGCCAGCAGCTCCGTACAGGGGTACAATGAGCAGTTCTTC
CASSSVQGYNEQFF
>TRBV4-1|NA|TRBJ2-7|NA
TGCGCCAGCAGCCAAGTGGTAGGAATGAGTTACGAGCAGTACTTC
CASSQVVGMSYEQYF
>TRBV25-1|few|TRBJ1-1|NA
TGTGCCAGCAGTGAATCGTGGGGGTCCACTGAAGCTTTCTTT
CASSESWGSTEAFF
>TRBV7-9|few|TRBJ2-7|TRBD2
TGTGCCAGCAGCTCGCCCGGACTAGCGGGAGGTTACGCCTACGAGCAGTACTTC
CASSSPGLAGGYAYEQYF
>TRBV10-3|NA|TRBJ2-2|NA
TGTGCCTCCCGACCCTCCGGGACAACGAACACCGGGGAGCTGTTTTTT
CASRPSGTTNTGELFF
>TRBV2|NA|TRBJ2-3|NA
TGTGCCAGATTCCGGGGGCCGGGCGATACGCAGTATTTT
CARFRGPGDTQYF
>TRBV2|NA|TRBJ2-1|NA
TGTGCCAGCAGTGAAGTCGGTGGGAGAGTTAACAATGAGGAGTTCTTC
CASSEVGGRVNNEEFF
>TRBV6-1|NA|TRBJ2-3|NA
TGTGCCAGCAGTCGGGAGACGCAGTATTTT
CASSRETQYF
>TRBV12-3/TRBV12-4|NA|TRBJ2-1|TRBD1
TGTGCCAGCCGACCAGGGGGTAGTCGGTCGGGTGAGCAGTTCTTC
CASRPGGSRSGEQFF
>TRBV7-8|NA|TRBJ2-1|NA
TGTGCCAGCAGCTTAGGGCAGTACCTATACAGTGAGCAGTTCTTC
CASSLGQYLYSEQFF
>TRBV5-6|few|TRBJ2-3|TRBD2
TGTGCCAGCAGCTCGGGACTACCGTCGCATACGCAGTATTTT
CASSSGLPSHTQYF
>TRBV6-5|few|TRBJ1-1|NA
TGTGCCAGCAGTTACGGGAGTTGGACTGAAGCTTTCTTT
CASSYGSWTEAFF
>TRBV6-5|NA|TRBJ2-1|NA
TGTGCCAGTTTTGATCCGAGCTCCTACAATGAGCAGTTCTTC
CASFDPSSYNEQFF